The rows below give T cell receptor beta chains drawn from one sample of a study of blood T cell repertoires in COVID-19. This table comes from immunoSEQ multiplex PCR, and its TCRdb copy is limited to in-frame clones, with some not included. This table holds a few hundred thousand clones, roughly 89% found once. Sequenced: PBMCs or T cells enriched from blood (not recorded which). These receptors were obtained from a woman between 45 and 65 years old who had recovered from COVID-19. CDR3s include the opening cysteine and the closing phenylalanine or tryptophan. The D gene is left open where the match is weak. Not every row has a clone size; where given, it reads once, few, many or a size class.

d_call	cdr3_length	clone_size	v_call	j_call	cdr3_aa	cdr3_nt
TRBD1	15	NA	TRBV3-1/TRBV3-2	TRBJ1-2	CASSQSGQGRYGYTF	TGTGCCAGCAGCCAAAGCGGACAGGGACGCTATGGCTACACCTTC
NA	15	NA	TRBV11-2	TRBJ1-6	CASSPRTFSNSPLHF	TGTGCCAGCAGCCCGCGTACGTTTAGTAATTCACCCCTCCACTTT
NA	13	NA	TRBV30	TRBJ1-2	CAWKSEGLLMSTF	TGTGCCTGGAAGAGTGAGGGACTTCTGATGTCCACCTTC
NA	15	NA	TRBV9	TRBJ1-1	CASSKGAQEGTEAFF	TGTGCCAGCTCAAAAGGGGCCCAGGAGGGCACTGAAGCTTTCTTT
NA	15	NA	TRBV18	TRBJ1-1	CASSPRTELNTEAFF	TGTGCCAGCTCACCCAGGACAGAGTTGAACACTGAAGCTTTCTTT
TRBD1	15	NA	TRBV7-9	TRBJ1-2	CASSLLPGGRYGYTF	TGTGCCAGCAGCTTACTGCCAGGGGGCCGATATGGCTACACCTTC
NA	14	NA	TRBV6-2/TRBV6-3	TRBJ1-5	CASSIPGGNQPQHF	TGTGCCAGCAGTATACCAGGGGGCAATCAGCCCCAGCATTTT
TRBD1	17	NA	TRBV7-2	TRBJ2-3	CASSLPGQGAFTDTQYF	TGTGCCAGCAGCTTACCGGGACAGGGGGCATTCACAGATACGCAGTATTTT
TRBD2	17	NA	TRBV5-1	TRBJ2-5	CASSPGLAGGAMETQYF	TGCGCCAGCAGCCCGGGACTAGCGGGGGGGGCTATGGAGACCCAGTACTTC
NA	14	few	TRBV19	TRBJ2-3	CASRTTAGPDTQYF	TGTGCCAGTCGAACGACTGCGGGTCCAGATACGCAGTATTTT
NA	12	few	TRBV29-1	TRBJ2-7	CSAGAYSYEQYF	TGCAGCGCGGGTGCGTATTCCTACGAGCAGTACTTC
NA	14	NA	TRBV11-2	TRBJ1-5	CASSLRNSNQPQHF	TGTGCCAGCAGCTTGAGGAATAGCAATCAGCCCCAGCATTTT
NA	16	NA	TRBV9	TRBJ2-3	CASSVFLAAGTDTQYF	TGTGCCAGCAGCGTCTTCCTAGCCGCGGGCACAGATACGCAGTATTTT
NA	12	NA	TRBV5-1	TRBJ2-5	CASSRDSETQYF	TGCGCCAGCAGCCGGGATTCGGAGACCCAGTACTTC
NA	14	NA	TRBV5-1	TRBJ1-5	CASSLVAGDQPQHF	TGCGCCAGCAGCTTGGTTGCAGGGGATCAGCCCCAGCATTTT
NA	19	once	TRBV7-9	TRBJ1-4	CASSLSNLVAYATNEKLFF	TGTGCCAGCAGCTTATCCAATTTGGTAGCCTATGCAACTAATGAAAAACTGTTTTTT
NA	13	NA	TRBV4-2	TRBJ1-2	CASSPSQAYGYTF	TGTGCCAGCAGCCCCTCACAGGCTTATGGCTACACCTTC
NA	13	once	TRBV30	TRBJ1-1	CAWNPDRNTEAFF	TGTGCCTGGAATCCTGACAGGAACACTGAAGCTTTCTTT
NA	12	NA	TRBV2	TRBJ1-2	CASRGMNYGYTF	TGTGCCAGCCGAGGGATGAACTATGGCTACACCTTC
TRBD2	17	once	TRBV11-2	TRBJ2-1	CASRGFHGTSGLNEQFF	TGTGCCAGCAGAGGATTCCACGGGACTAGCGGATTAAATGAGCAGTTCTTC
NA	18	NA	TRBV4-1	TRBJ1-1	CASSQEGAPGGLNTEAFF	TGCGCCAGCAGCCAAGAGGGGGCCCCCGGGGGGCTGAACACTGAAGCTTTCTTT
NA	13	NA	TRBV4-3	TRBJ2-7	CASSQAGVGEQYF	TGCGCCAGCAGCCAAGCAGGGGTTGGCGAGCAGTACTTC
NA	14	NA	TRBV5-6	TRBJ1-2	CASSFGGTVYGYTF	TGTGCCAGCAGCTTCGGGGGGACGGTCTATGGCTACACCTTC
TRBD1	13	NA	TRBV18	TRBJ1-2	CASSPDREYGYTF	TGTGCCAGCTCACCGGACAGGGAATATGGCTACACCTTC
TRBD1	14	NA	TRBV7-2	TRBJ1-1	CASSVGQGWTEAFF	TGTGCCAGCAGCGTAGGACAGGGATGGACTGAAGCTTTCTTT
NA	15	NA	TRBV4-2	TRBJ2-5	CASSQDWRAQETQYF	TGTGCCAGCAGCCAAGATTGGAGGGCCCAAGAGACCCAGTACTTC
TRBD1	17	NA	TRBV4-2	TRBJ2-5	CASSQAGQGFAQETQYF	TGTGCCAGCAGCCAAGCTGGACAGGGTTTCGCGCAAGAGACCCAGTACTTC
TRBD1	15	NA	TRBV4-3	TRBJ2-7	CASSQDRTGSYEQYF	TGCGCCAGCAGCCAAGATAGGACAGGCTCCTACGAGCAGTACTTC
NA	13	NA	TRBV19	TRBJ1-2	CASNENRVGGYTF	TGTGCCAGTAACGAAAACAGGGTAGGCGGCTACACCTTC
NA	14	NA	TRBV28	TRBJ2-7	CASSLAGGMYEQYF	TGTGCCAGCAGTTTAGCAGGGGGGATGTACGAGCAGTACTTC
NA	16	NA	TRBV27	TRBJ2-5	CASSLGPGQGQETQYF	TGTGCCAGCAGTTTAGGGCCAGGGCAGGGGCAAGAGACCCAGTACTTC
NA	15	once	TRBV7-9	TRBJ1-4	CASSFRSLVGEKLFF	TGTGCCAGCAGCTTTCGTTCGCTAGTTGGGGAAAAACTGTTTTTT
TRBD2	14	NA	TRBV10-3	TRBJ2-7	CAIRTGLTSYEQYF	TGTGCCATCAGAACGGGACTAACAAGCTACGAGCAGTACTTC
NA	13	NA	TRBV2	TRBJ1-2	CASSGDSGHGYTF	TGTGCCAGCAGTGGAGACTCAGGGCATGGCTACACCTTC
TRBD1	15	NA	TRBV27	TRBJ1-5	CASSRGQGGDQPQHF	TGTGCCAGCAGCAGGGGACAGGGTGGGGATCAGCCCCAGCATTTT
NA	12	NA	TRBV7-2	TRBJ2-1	CASSFPGGEQFF	TGTGCCAGCAGCTTTCCCGGGGGTGAGCAGTTCTTC
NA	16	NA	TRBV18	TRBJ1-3	CASFAPGSNSGNTIYF	TGTGCCAGCTTCGCCCCAGGCTCCAACTCTGGAAACACCATATATTTT